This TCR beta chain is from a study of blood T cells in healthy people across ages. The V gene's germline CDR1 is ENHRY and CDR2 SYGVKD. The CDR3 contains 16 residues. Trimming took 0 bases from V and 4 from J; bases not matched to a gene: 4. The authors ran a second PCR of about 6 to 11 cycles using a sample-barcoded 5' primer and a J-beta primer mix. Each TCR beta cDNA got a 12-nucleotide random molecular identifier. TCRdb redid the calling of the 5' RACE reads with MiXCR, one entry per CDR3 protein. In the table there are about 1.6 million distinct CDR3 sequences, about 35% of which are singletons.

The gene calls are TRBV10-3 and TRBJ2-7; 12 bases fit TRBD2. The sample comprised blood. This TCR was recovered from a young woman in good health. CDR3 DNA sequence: TGTGCCATCAGTGAGTCCCTAGCGGGAGGGATTTACGAGCAGTACTTC. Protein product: CAISESLAGGIYEQYF.